What follows describes a single T cell receptor (beta chain). Its target is unknown. A sample-barcoded 5' primer and a J-beta primer mix were used in a second PCR of roughly 6 to 11 cycles. Every sample gave at least 2.5 million paired-end reads containing CDR3. TCRdb passed the 5' RACE reads through MiXCR, listing each CDR3 protein once. The sample lists about 1 million distinct CDR3 sequences, 40% to 45% occurring once. The data were taken from a study of blood T cells in healthy people across ages. Overall study findings and caveats: When set beside aged donors, long-lived donors presented more naive CD4+ cells and higher diversity. Getting older went along with TCR beta diversity per million T cells dropping roughly linearly.

Germline CDR1 KGHDR, CDR2 SFDVKD. The CDR3 covers 17 residues. Trimming removed 4 bases from V and 4 bases from J; junction bases left unmatched: 11. The TCR comes from a woman in her sixties or seventies in good health. Specimen: blood. V is TRBV24-1 and J is TRBJ2-3; 9 bases align to TRBD1. CDR3 nucleotides: TGTGCCACCAGTGAATCCTACGGGACAGGGCAATCAGATACGCAGTATTTT. Its protein product is CATSESYGTGQSDTQYF.